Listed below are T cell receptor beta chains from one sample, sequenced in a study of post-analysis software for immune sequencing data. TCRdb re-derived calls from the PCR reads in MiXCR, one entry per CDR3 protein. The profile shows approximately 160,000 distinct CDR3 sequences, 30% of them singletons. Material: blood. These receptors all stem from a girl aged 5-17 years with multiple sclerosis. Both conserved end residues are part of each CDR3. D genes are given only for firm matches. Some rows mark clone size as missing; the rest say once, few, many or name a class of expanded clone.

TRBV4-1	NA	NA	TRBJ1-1	TGCGCCAGCAGCCAAGTACCGATCAGCGGAGGCGAAGCTTTCTTT	CASSQVPISGGEAFF
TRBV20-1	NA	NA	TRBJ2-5	TGCAGTGCGCAGAGCCCAGGGAGTGAGACCCAGTACTTC	CSAQSPGSETQYF
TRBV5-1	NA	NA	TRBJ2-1	TGCGCCAGCAGCTTTCCCCCGCGAGGCTCCTACAATGAGCAGTTCTTC	CASSFPPRGSYNEQFF
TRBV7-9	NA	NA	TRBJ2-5	TGTGCCAGCAGCTTCGGCGGGGGCCCACAAGAGACCCAGTACTTC	CASSFGGGPQETQYF
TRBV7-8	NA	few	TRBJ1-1	TGTGCCAGCAGCCAACGTCAGGGGACGGCGGCTTTCTTT	CASSQRQGTAAFF
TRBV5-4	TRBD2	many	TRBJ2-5	TGTGCCAGCAGCTTGGGGGCTAGCGGGAGGTTCGGAGGAGAGACCCAGTACTTC	CASSLGASGRFGGETQYF
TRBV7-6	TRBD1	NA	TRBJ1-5	TGTGCCAGCAGCTTAGGGACAGGGGGCTGGAGCAATCAGCCCCAGCATTTT	CASSLGTGGWSNQPQHF
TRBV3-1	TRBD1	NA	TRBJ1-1	TGTGCCAGCAGCTTCGATCAGGGGGATATGAACACTGAAGCTTTCTTT	CASSFDQGDMNTEAFF
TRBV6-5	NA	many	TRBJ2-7	TGTGCCAGCAGTTACTCTCCTACAGGGCTCGACGAGCAGTACTTC	CASSYSPTGLDEQYF
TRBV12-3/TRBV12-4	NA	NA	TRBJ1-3	TGTGCCAGCAGCCCTAAGGGAGGAAACACCATATATTTT	CASSPKGGNTIYF
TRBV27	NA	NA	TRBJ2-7	TGTGCCAGCAATCCTCGGGACGGTTCCTACGAGCAGTACTTC	CASNPRDGSYEQYF